The 17 T cell receptor beta chains below come from one sample, sequenced in a study of OX40 agonist ivuxolimab in advanced cancers. Library creation used the immunoSEQ multiplex PCR assay. This immuneACCESS table, as held by TCRdb, lists in-frame sequences with V and J called but not all clones. Of the missing ones, under half trace to an unresolved V gene in checked studies; the others have no known cause. For this sample the table gives 49,000 or so clones, of which around 83% were detected only once. The top ten hold 2% to 3% of the sample. Sample: CD4+ or CD8+ T cells sorted from blood, taken in a trial of the OX40 agonist ivuxolimab. These receptors were taken from an adult with an advanced solid tumor such as melanoma, head and neck, liver or kidney cancer.

This chain connects TRBV25-1 to TRBJ1-6; D is possibly TRBD1 (5 bases). The V gene lost 4 bases and the J gene lost 9 bases, with 13 bases spanning the gap. From germline, CDR1 is MGHDK and CDR2 SYGVNS. CDR3 length equals 14 residues. CDR3 protein: CASSGRGVGSPLHF. The CDR3 DNA reads TGTGCCAGCAGTGGGCGGGGGGTAGGTTCACCCCTCCACTTT.

The gene calls are TRBV7-9 and TRBJ1-4; 7 bases line up with TRBD1. The germline V gene has CDR1 SEHNR and CDR2 FQNEAQ (reference sequence). The CDR3 has 14 amino acids. Trimming removed 5 bases from V and 6 bases from J; junction bases left unmatched: 6. The CDR3 bases are TGTGCCAGCAGCATGAACAGGGGTGATGAAAAACTGTTTTTT. Protein product: CASSMNRGDEKLFF.

The DNA for the CDR3 is TGTGCCAGCAGCGGAGGACAGGGAGTACGGAGCAATCAGCCCCAGCATTTT. It is translated as CASSGGQGVRSNQPQHF. The chain links TRBV2 to TRBJ1-5, with 8 nucleotides matching TRBD1. Germline-derived CDR1 and CDR2 are SNHLY and FYNNEI. The CDR3 is made up of 17 amino acids. The V gene end was trimmed by 6 bases and the J gene end by 1 base; junction bases not matched to a gene: 11.

The CDR3: CASSSPPDSDYGYTF. The DNA of the CDR3 is TGTGCCAGCAGCTCACCCCCGGACAGTGACTATGGCTACACCTTC. This chain joins TRBV13 and TRBJ1-2, with D possibly matching TRBD1 (6 bases). This CDR3 has 15 residues. Trimming took 4 bases from V and 3 from J, leaving 15 bases between them. Germline CDR1 PRHDT, CDR2 FYEKMQ (reference sequence). The variable domain in full, with the rest retrieved from reference TRBV13 and TRBJ1-2, is AAGVIQSPRHLIKEKRETATLKCYPIPRHDTVYWYQQGPGQDPQFLISFYEKMQSDKGSIPDRFSAQQFSDYHSELNMSSLELGDSALYFCASSSPPDSDYGYTFGSGTRLTVV.

This clone showed up just a few times. J is TRBJ2-5 and V is TRBV2; the D gene could be TRBD1 or TRBD2 (6 bases each). Germline V CDR1 and CDR2: SNHLY, FYNNEI. V lost 3 bases, J lost 5 bases, and 19 bases lay in between. The CDR3 sequence is 16 residues long. The CDR3 nucleotides read TGTGCCAGCAGTGACCTCGGGACACCGGAGGGGGAGACCCAGTACTTC. It yields the protein CASSDLGTPEGETQYF.

This clone came up a few times. This CDR3 is CASSPRGLAGANVLTF. The CDR3 DNA sequence: TGTGCCAGCTCACCACGGGGTCTTGCTGGGGCCAACGTCCTGACTTTC. V gene TRBV18 combines with J gene TRBJ2-6; D is unresolved. The V gene lost 1 base and the J gene lost 2 bases, with 9 bases spanning the gap. Germline assignment: CDR1 KGHSH and CDR2 LQKENI. The CDR3 totals 16 residues.

This sequence joins TRBV9 and TRBJ2-3; 9 bases are a match to TRBD1. The CDR3 totals 16 residues. The J segment lost 3 bases and the V segment lost 3 bases, leaving 8 bases of the junction unmatched. The germline CDR1 and CDR2 sequences are SGDLS and YYNGEE. The CDR3 is CASSAGGTGMTDTQYF. The DNA for the CDR3 is TGTGCCAGCAGCGCCGGGGGGACAGGGATGACAGATACGCAGTATTTT.

The chain has TRBV18 and TRBJ2-7; D is possibly TRBD1 or TRBD2 (5 bases each). Germline CDR1 KGHSH, CDR2 LQKENI. This CDR3 is built from 12 residues. V was shortened by 2 bases and J by 5 bases, with 7 bases between the two germline ends. As DNA, the CDR3 is TGTGCCAGCTCACCAGGGGGTAACGAGCAGTACTTC. It specifies CASSPGGNEQYF.

The table lists this clone with a count of one. The V and J genes are TRBV15 and TRBJ1-4, with D hard to call. Germline CDR1 and CDR2: LNHNV and YYDKDF (reference sequence). With 2 bases removed from V and 6 bases from J, the gap between germline ends came to 19 bases. This CDR3 has 17 residues. DNA of the CDR3: TGTGCCACCAGCAGACCCGACCAGCCAGGCTTATATGAAAAACTGTTTTTT. This codes for CATSRPDQPGLYEKLFF.

The genes are TRBV6-6 and TRBJ2-7; D unresolved. Looked up from germline, CDR1 is MNHNY and CDR2 is SVGAGI (reference sequence). The CDR3 is 13 residues long. Trimming removed 0 bases from V and 2 bases from J, with 5 bases in between. DNA of the CDR3: TGTGCCAGCAGTTACTCGAATCCCTACGAGCAGTACTTC. Amino acids: CASSYSNPYEQYF.

The chain employs TRBV4-1 and TRBJ1-1; the D gene is possibly TRBD1 (5 bases). The V gene lost 5 bases and the J gene lost 6 bases, with 16 bases spanning the gap. The length of the CDR3 is 14 residues. Germline CDR1 is MGHRA and CDR2 is YSYEKL. CDR3 sequence: CASSYGAPGPEAFF. The CDR3 nucleotides read TGCGCCAGCAGCTATGGGGCCCCTGGACCTGAAGCTTTCTTT.

V usage is TRBV5-7 and J usage is TRBJ1-2, with a possible D match to TRBD1 (6 bases). TRBV5-7 is treated as an ORF (open reading frame) with a function not yet certain. The ends were cut back, 4 bases at V and 9 bases at J, with 19 bases in the middle. This CDR3 contains 14 residues. The CDR3 DNA sequence: TGTGCCAGCAGCCTGGACAGCGCCGAGGGTAGCTACACCTTC. Encoded protein: CASSLDSAEGSYTF.

The V call is TRBV4-3, the J call TRBJ2-5; D possibly corresponds to TRBD1 (5 bases). The CDR3 extends over 17 amino acids. The germline V gene has CDR1 LGHNA and CDR2 YSLEER. V was clipped by 0 bases and J by 5 bases, with 19 bases between them. The CDR3: CASSQDRWQGGRETQYF. The DNA of the CDR3 is TGCGCCAGCAGCCAAGATCGGTGGCAGGGTGGTCGGGAGACCCAGTACTTC.

The chain is built from TRBV5-8 and TRBJ1-5; perhaps TRBD1 as D (5 bases). Trimming left V 4 bases short and J 9 bases short, with 26 bases between. Per the germline V gene, CDR1 is SGHTS and CDR2 is YDEGEE. This CDR3 spans 17 amino acids. The CDR3 loop reads CASSTRSAVGGYPPQHF. In DNA form, the CDR3 reads TGTGCCAGCAGCACCCGGTCGGCAGTGGGGGGGTATCCGCCCCAGCATTTT.

The rearrangement links TRBV5-4 to TRBJ1-2; TRBD1 is a possible D gene (6 bases). The CDR3 runs to 15 residues. Germline values: CDR1 SGHNT, CDR2 YYREEE (reference sequence). Trimming left V 0 bases short and J 7 bases short, with 16 bases between. Here the CDR3 reads CASSLAEGGSSGYTF. The CDR3, as DNA: TGTGCCAGCAGCTTGGCCGAGGGGGGCTCGAGTGGCTACACCTTC.

J is TRBJ1-2 and V is TRBV6-6; D is uncertain. Germline CDR1 is MNHNY and CDR2 is SVGAGI (reference sequence). The CDR3 contains 11 residues. V dropped 7 bases and J dropped 9 bases, with 12 bases sitting between them. The CDR3 nucleotides are TGTGCCAGCACCCTAGGTGTGAGCTACACCTTC. Its protein product is CASTLGVSYTF.

The table lists this clone with a few counts. This chain links TRBV7-2 with TRBJ2-3, with D perhaps matching TRBD2 (6 bases). V was trimmed by 6 bases and J by 8 bases, leaving 21 bases between them. CDR1 SGHTA and CDR2 FQGNSA come from the germline V gene. The CDR3 runs 15 residues. The DNA for the CDR3 is TGTGCCAGCAGAACTCCCAATGGGGGTAGCGGTACGCAGTATTTT. Translation: CASRTPNGGSGTQYF.